Sequencing of this T cell receptor beta chain was carried out in a study of OX40 agonist ivuxolimab in advanced cancers. This CDR3 has 14 residues. Germline CDR1 SGHDT, CDR2 YYEEEE. The V end lost 1 base, the J end lost 3 bases, and 10 bases lay between the germline ends. The data were produced by immunoSEQ multiplex PCR, yet TCRdb's version contains in-frame clones alone and is incomplete. The table includes 65,000 to 95,000 clones, approximately 80% detected once. The V and J genes are TRBV5-6 and TRBJ1-1; unclear D gene. This TCR was sampled from an adult with an advanced solid tumor such as melanoma, head and neck, liver or kidney cancer. The specimen was CD4+ or CD8+ T cells sorted from blood, collected in a trial of the OX40 agonist ivuxolimab. CDR3 protein: CASSLRMGDTEAFF. The CDR3, as DNA: TGTGCCAGCAGCTTGAGGATGGGAGACACTGAAGCTTTCTTT. Using reference TRBV5-6 and TRBJ1-1 for the parts outside the CDR3, the full variable domain is DAGVTQSPTHLIKTRGQQVTLRCSPKSGHDTVSWYQQALGQGPQFIFQYYEEEERQRGNFPDRFSGHQFPNYSSELNVNALLLGDSALYLCASSLRMGDTEAFFGQGTRLTVV.